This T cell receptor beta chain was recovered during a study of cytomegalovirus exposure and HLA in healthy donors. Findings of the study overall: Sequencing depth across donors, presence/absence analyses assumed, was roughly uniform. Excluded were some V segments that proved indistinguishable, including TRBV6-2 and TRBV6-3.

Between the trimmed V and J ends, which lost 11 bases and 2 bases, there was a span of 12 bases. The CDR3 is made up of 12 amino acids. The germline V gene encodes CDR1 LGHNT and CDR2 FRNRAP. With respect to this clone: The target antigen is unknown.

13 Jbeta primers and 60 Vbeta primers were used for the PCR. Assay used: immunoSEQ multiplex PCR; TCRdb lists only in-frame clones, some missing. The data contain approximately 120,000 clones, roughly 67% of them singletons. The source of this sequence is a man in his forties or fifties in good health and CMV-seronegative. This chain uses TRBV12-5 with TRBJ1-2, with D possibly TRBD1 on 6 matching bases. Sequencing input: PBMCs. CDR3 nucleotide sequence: TGTGCTGTCTCAGGGGCAAACTATGGCTACACCTTC. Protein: CAVSGANYGYTF. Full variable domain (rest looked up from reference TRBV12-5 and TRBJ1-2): DARVTQTPRHKVTEMGQEVTMRCQPILGHNTVFWYRQTMMQGLELLAYFRNRAPLDDSGMPKDRFSAEMPDATLATLKIQPSEPRDSAVYFCAVSGANYGYTFGSGTRLTVV.